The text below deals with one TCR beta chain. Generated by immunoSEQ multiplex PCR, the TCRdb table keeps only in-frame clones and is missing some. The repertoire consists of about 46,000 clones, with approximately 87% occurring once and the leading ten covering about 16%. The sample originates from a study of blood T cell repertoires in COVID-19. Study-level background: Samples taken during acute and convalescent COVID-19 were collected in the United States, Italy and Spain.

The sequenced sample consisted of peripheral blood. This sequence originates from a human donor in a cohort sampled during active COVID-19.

CDR3 nucleotides: TGTGCCAGCTCACCGTCAGGGACAGGGAACGACGAGCAGTACTTC. It encodes CASSPSGTGNDEQYF. This chain joins TRBV18 and TRBJ2-7, with 9 bases fitting TRBD1. The CDR3 extends over 15 amino acids. Per the germline V gene, CDR1 is KGHSH and CDR2 is LQKENI. V shed 3 bases and J 5 bases; nucleotides not matched to a gene: 8.